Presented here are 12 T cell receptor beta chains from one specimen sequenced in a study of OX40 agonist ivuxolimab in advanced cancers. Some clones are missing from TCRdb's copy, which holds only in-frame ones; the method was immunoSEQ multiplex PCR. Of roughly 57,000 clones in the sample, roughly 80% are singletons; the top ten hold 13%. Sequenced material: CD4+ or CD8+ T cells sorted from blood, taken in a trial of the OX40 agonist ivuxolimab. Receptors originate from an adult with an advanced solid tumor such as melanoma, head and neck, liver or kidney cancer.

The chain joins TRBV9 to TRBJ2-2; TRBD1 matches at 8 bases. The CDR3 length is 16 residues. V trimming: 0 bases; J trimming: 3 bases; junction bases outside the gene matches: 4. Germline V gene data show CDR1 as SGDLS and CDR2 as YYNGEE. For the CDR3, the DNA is TGTGCCAGCAGCGTAGGAGGACAGGGATACACCGGGGAGCTGTTTTTT. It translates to CASSVGGQGYTGELFF.

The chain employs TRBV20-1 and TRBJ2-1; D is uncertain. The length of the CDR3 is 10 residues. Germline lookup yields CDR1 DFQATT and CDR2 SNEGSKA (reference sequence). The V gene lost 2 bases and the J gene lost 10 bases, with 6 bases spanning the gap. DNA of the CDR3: TGCAGTGCTAGAAAACAGGAGCAGTTCTTC. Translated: CSARKQEQFF.

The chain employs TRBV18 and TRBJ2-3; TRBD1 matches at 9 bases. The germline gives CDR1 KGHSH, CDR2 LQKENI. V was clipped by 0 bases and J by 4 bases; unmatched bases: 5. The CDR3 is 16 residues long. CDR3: CASSPPGTGRSDTQYF. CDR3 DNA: TGTGCCAGCTCACCACCAGGGACAGGGCGATCAGATACGCAGTATTTT.

The CDR3 DNA reads as TGTGCCAGCAGCCTGGGTGCGACGGGCTATGGCTACACCTTC. The encoded protein is CASSLGATGYGYTF. The genes are TRBV5-4 and TRBJ1-2; D uncertain. The CDR3 sequence is 14 residues long. V lost 4 bases, J lost 4 bases, and 14 bases lay in between. Germline V lookup: CDR1 SGHNT, CDR2 YYREEE (reference sequence).

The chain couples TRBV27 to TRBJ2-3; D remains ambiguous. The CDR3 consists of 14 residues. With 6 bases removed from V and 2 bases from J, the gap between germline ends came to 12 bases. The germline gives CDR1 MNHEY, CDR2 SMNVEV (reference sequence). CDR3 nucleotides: TGTGCCAGCAGGGAAACCCGCACCACAGATACGCAGTATTTT. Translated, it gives CASRETRTTDTQYF.

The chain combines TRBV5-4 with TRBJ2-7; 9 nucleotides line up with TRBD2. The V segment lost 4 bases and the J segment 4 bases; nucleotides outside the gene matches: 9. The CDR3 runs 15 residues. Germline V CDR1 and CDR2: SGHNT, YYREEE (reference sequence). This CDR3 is CASSTSSGSGYEQYF. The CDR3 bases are TGTGCCAGCAGCACCAGTAGCGGGAGTGGTTACGAGCAGTACTTC. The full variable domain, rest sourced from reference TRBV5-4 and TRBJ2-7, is ETGVTQSPTHLIKTRGQQVTLRCSSQSGHNTVSWYQQALGQGPQFIFQYYREEENGRGNFPPRFSGLQFPNYSSELNVNALELDDSALYLCASSTSSGSGYEQYFGPGTRLTVT.

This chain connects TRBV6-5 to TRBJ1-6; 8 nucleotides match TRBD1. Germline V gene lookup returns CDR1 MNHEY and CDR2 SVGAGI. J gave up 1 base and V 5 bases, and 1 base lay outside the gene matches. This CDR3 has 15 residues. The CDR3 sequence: CASSTGGSYNSPLHF. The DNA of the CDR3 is TGTGCCAGCAGTACAGGGGGTTCCTATAATTCACCCCTCCACTTT.

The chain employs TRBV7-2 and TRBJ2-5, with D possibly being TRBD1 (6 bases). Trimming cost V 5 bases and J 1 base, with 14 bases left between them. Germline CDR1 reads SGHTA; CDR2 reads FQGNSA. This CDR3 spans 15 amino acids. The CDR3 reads CASSKLGTPQETQYF. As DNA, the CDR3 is TGTGCCAGCAGCAAACTGGGGACACCCCAAGAGACCCAGTACTTC.

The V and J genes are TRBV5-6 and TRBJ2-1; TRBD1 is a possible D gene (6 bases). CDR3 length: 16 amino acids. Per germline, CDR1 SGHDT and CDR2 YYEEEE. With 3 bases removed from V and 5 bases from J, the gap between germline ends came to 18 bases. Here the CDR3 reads CASSSSFQGRNNEQFF. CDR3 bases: TGTGCCAGCAGCTCCTCGTTCCAGGGGCGGAACAATGAGCAGTTCTTC.

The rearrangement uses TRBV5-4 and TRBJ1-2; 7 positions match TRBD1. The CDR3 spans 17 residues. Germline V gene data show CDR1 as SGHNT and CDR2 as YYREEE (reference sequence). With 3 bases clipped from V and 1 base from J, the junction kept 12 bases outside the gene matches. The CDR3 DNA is TGTGCCAGCAGCTCGATGGTAGGGGGCATGTATAACTATGGCTACACCTTC. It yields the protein CASSSMVGGMYNYGYTF.

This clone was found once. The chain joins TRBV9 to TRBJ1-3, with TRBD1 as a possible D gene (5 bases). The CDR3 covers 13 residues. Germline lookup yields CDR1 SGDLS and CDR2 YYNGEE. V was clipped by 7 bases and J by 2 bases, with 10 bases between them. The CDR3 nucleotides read TGTGCCAGCGGGCAGGGTACTGGAAACACCATATATTTT. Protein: CASGQGTGNTIYF.

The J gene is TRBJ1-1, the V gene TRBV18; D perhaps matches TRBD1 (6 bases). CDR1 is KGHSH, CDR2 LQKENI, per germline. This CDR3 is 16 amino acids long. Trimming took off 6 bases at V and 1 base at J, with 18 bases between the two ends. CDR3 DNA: TGTGCCAGCTCCCGACAGGAGGGAGCCTCGAACACTGAAGCTTTCTTT. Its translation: CASSRQEGASNTEAFF.